This TCR beta chain was sequenced during a study of beta chain features in type 1 diabetes. Study as a whole: Similarity in age, gender and cell yields was seen between patients and healthy donors. Study-level results: There was a moderate but significant shortening of TCRB CDR3s in all four CD4+ subsets of Type 1 diabetes patients. Lower insertion and higher deletion counts appeared at VDJ junctions in type 1 diabetes patients.

The germline CDR1 and CDR2 sequences are LNHNV and YYDKDF (reference sequence). The CDR3 spans 14 residues. V was shortened by 0 bases and J by 8 bases, with 13 bases between the two germline ends. What was sequenced were expressed TCRB transcripts, since all of the isolated RNA had been reverse transcribed. Some clones are missing from TCRdb's copy, which holds only in-frame ones; the method was immunoSEQ multiplex PCR. In the table there are 310,000 or so clones, 11% of which are singletons. This clone was observed a few times. Its antigen is undetermined. The sequenced sample was naive CD4+ T cells from blood. The genes are TRBV15 and TRBJ1-2; possible D gene TRBD1, 6 bases. The clonotype originates from a woman in her 30s in good health. The CDR3 sequence: CATSREDTGMGYTF. The DNA of the CDR3 is TGTGCCACCAGCAGAGAAGACACAGGGATGGGCTACACCTTC.